This paragraph covers one T cell receptor (beta chain) sequence. The sample's time point: newly diagnosed GD, antithyroid drugs for less than 3 months. PBMC RNA served as the TCR library source. Germline CDR1 SGHTA, CDR2 FQGNSA. The CDR3 is 17 residues long. The V gene lost 2 bases and the J gene lost 0 bases, with 14 bases spanning the gap. This sample stems from a study of regulatory T cells in long-lasting Graves disease. The authors built TCR beta libraries using iRepertoire HTBI primers and Arm-PCR of CDR3 regions. Original processing notes: Identification yielded 55 to 75 TRBV and 13 to 15 TRBJ segments across samples. In TCRdb, the multiplex PCR reads were re-called with MiXCR into one record per CDR3 protein. For this entry, the V and J calls and clone size follow TCRdb and not the study's own pipeline. The data contain roughly 510,000 distinct CDR3 sequences, about 16% of them singletons. The same specimen was also included in a second study, on T cells in Graves' hyperthyroidism and ophthalmopathy. That work states: For Graves' hyperthyroidism to be stable, ophthalmopathy could not progress within 18 months. Most expanded thyroid clonotypes above 0.001 also appeared in blood.

The chain uses TRBV7-2 and TRBJ2-1; D could derive from TRBD1 or TRBD2 (5 bases each). This clonotype was obtained from a man between 18 and 29 years old with Graves disease. The specimen was peripheral blood mononuclear cells (PBMCs), collected at new diagnosis, from a patient treated with antithyroid drugs. The DNA for the CDR3 is TGTGCCAGCAGCTTACGACCCCCAGGGAGCTCCTACAATGAGCAGTTCTTC. Its protein is CASSLRPPGSSYNEQFF.